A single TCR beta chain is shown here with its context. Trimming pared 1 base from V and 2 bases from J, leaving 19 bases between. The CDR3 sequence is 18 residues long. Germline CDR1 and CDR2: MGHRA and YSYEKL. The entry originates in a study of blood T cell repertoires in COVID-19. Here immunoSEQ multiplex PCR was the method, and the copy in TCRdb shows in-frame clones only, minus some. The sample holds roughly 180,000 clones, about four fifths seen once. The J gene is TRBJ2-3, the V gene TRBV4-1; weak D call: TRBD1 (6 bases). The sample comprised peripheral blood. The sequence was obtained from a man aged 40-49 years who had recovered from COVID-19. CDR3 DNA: TGCGCCAGCAGCCAAGTTTTGGCCAGGGGATCCCTCACAGATACGCAGTATTTT. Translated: CASSQVLARGSLTDTQYF.